Listed below are T cell receptor beta chains from one sample, sequenced in a study of cytomegalovirus exposure and HLA in healthy donors. TCRdb's copy holds only in-frame clones and misses some; the assay was immunoSEQ multiplex PCR. The profile shows around 130,000 clones, approximately 86% of them singletons. Sequenced material: PBMCs. The receptors derive from a boy under 18 in good health and CMV-seronegative. Both conserved end residues are part of each CDR3. A D gene is named only where the DNA matches it firmly. A row's size may be missing; if present it is once, few, many or a size class.

D gene	V gene	CDR3 length	clone size	J gene	CDR3 DNA	CDR3 protein
-	TRBV5-4	14	once	TRBJ2-7	TGTGCCAGCAGCTTTTGGACAGAACCCTACGAGCAGTACTTC	CASSFWTEPYEQYF
-	TRBV19	12	-	TRBJ1-4	TGTGCCTCAGGACCGACGGGGGAAAAACTGTTTTTT	CASGPTGEKLFF
-	TRBV4-1	15	-	TRBJ1-1	TGCGCCAGCAGCCAAGACCCAGGGGTGAACACTGAAGCTTTCTTT	CASSQDPGVNTEAFF
-	TRBV27	16	-	TRBJ1-1	TGTGCCAGCAGTTCAATGTTCGGAGCAGGGAATCCTGAAGCTTTCTTT	CASSSMFGAGNPEAFF
TRBD1	TRBV29-1	13	once	TRBJ1-6	TGCAGCGTTACCGACAGGGCCAATTCACCCCTCCACTTT	CSVTDRANSPLHF
-	TRBV5-1	15	-	TRBJ1-1	TGCGCCAGCAGCTTTGGACAACTAATAAACACTGAAGCTTTCTTT	CASSFGQLINTEAFF
TRBD2	TRBV7-2	16	once	TRBJ2-1	TGTGCCAGCAGCGCGAGACTAGCGGGGGGTGACAATGAGCAGTTCTTC	CASSARLAGGDNEQFF
TRBD2	TRBV7-2	16	-	TRBJ2-7	TGTGCCAGCAGCCGAAGGGCTAGCGGGGGGGCCAATGAGCAGTACTTC	CASSRRASGGANEQYF
TRBD1	TRBV6-6	14	-	TRBJ1-2	TGTGCCAGCAGTTACCTGGGACAGTCAAATGGCTACACCTTC	CASSYLGQSNGYTF
TRBD1	TRBV6-5	14	few	TRBJ2-7	TGTGCCAGCAGTACCCGGGACAGGGGCAGAGAGCAGTACTTC	CASSTRDRGREQYF
TRBD1	TRBV9	14	-	TRBJ2-7	TGTGCCAGCAGCTTGGGGACAGGGCCCTACGAGCAGTACTTC	CASSLGTGPYEQYF
TRBD1	TRBV6-1	15	-	TRBJ2-2	TGTGCCAGCAGCCTGGACAGGGCGTTCGCCGGGGAGCTGTTTTTT	CASSLDRAFAGELFF
TRBD2	TRBV7-9	17	-	TRBJ2-7	TGTGCCAGCAGCCCTGGGACTAGCGGGGGACGGATCTACGAGCAGTACTTC	CASSPGTSGGRIYEQYF
-	TRBV21-1	15	-	TRBJ2-7	TGTGCCAGCAGCAGGGCCAGGGACAGGGTCTACGAGCAGTACTTC	CASSRARDRVYEQYF
TRBD2	TRBV2	16	-	TRBJ2-7	TGTGCCAGCAGGAAGGGACTAGCGGGAAATTTGCACGAGCAGTACTTC	CASRKGLAGNLHEQYF
TRBD1	TRBV27	14	-	TRBJ2-7	TGTGCCAGCAGTTCCCGGGACAGGTTCAACGAGCAGTACTTC	CASSSRDRFNEQYF
-	TRBV6-4	13	-	TRBJ2-2	TGTGCCAGCAGACGGGGGGCGGACGGGGAGCTGTTTTTT	CASRRGADGELFF
-	TRBV6-5	11	-	TRBJ1-3	TGTGCCAGCCGCCAGGGAAACACCATATATTTT	CASRQGNTIYF
-	TRBV5-5	15	-	TRBJ1-2	TGTGCCAGCAGCTTGGTGCCAGGATTTGACTATGGCTACACCTTC	CASSLVPGFDYGYTF
-	TRBV7-9	13	-	TRBJ1-1	TGTGCCAGCGACCGCAAAGGGGTAACTGAAGCTTTCTTT	CASDRKGVTEAFF
-	TRBV27	14	-	TRBJ2-5	TGTGCCAGCAGTTTATCGGTAGCCCAAGAGACCCAGTACTTC	CASSLSVAQETQYF
TRBD2	TRBV2	18	-	TRBJ2-2	TGTGCCAGCAGTGGGGGTTTAGGACTAGCGGGAAAGTCCGGGGAGCTGTTTTTT	CASSGGLGLAGKSGELFF
-	TRBV7-9	14	-	TRBJ1-5	TGTGCCAGCAGCTTAGCAGGGGGCAATCAGCCCCAGCATTTT	CASSLAGGNQPQHF
-	TRBV4-1	14	-	TRBJ2-2	TGCGCCAGCAGCCAAGAACCGGCGGCCGGGGAGCTGTTTTTT	CASSQEPAAGELFF
TRBD1	TRBV7-8	16	-	TRBJ1-1	TGTGCCAGCAGCGTGACAGGGGGCCGAATGAACACTGAAGCTTTCTTT	CASSVTGGRMNTEAFF
TRBD2	TRBV7-9	15	-	TRBJ2-3	TGTGCCAGCAGCTTATCACGCGGGGGGTTGGATACGCAGTATTTT	CASSLSRGGLDTQYF
-	TRBV19	16	-	TRBJ2-7	TGTGCCAGTAGTATATCGTCGGCGGGACAGACCTACGAGCAGTACTTC	CASSISSAGQTYEQYF
-	TRBV7-2	15	-	TRBJ1-4	TGTGCCAGCAGCTCACAGGTGGGGGGGCGTGAAAAACTGTTTTTT	CASSSQVGGREKLFF
-	TRBV6-1	15	-	TRBJ2-4	TGTGCCAGCAGTGAATACGGGAGCCTTGGGAACATTCAGTACTTC	CASSEYGSLGNIQYF
-	TRBV4-1	13	-	TRBJ1-1	TGCGCCAGCAGCCATTTATCCGGAGGCCGGACTTTCTTT	CASSHLSGGRTFF
-	TRBV4-1	12	few	TRBJ2-7	TGCGCCAGCAGCCAAGATCTTCACGAGCAGTACTTC	CASSQDLHEQYF
-	TRBV19	16	-	TRBJ1-3	TGTGCCAGTAGTATAGCCCCAGGGGCCACTGGAAACACCATATATTTT	CASSIAPGATGNTIYF
-	TRBV5-8	16	-	TRBJ1-6	TGTGCCAGCAACTACCCCACAGGGCAAAATAATTCACCCCTCCACTTT	CASNYPTGQNNSPLHF
TRBD1	TRBV19	17	-	TRBJ2-6	TGTGCCAGTAGTATAGGGGACAGTGCCTCTGGGGCCAACGTCCTGACTTTC	CASSIGDSASGANVLTF
TRBD2	TRBV4-3	20	-	TRBJ2-1	TGCGCCAGCAGCCAAGATTCTTTGGGACTAGCGGGGCTGCCCTACAATGAGCAGTTCTTC	CASSQDSLGLAGLPYNEQFF
TRBD2	TRBV2	16	-	TRBJ2-7	TGTGCCAGCAGTGAATTCCTCGGGGGGGATTGGAACGAGCAGTACTTC	CASSEFLGGDWNEQYF
-	TRBV4-2	15	few	TRBJ1-1	TGTGCCAGCAGCCAAGACGACACCCGGAACACTGAAGCTTTCTTT	CASSQDDTRNTEAFF
TRBD1	TRBV27	14	few	TRBJ1-3	TGTGCCAGCAGGGAACAGGGGCATGGAAACACCATATATTTT	CASREQGHGNTIYF
TRBD2	TRBV5-4	19	-	TRBJ2-2	TGTGCCAGCAGCTTGCAGGTTATGTATTGCGGGAGATATACCGGGGAGCTGTTTTTT	CASSLQVMYCGRYTGELFF